Sequencing of this TCR beta chain was carried out in a study of CD8+CD57+ T cells in acquired aplastic anemia. On the study more broadly: Sorted CD4+ and CD8+ cells gave an average of about 3.4 ug of DNA.

For sequencing, patients were chosen who had shown expansion of CD8+CD57+ cells by flow cytometry. Regarding this clonotype: A much larger clonotype is one base distant, so this may be a read error.

Germline V gene lookup returns CDR1 SEHNR and CDR2 FQNEAQ (reference sequence). V dropped 5 bases and J dropped 2; count of bases not matched to a gene: 16. CDR3 length: 19 residues. Profiles of TCR beta VDJ and CDR3 were generated from a genomic DNA template. One entry per CDR3 protein results from TCRdb running MiXCR on the reads. The sample records a few hundred thousand distinct CDR3 sequences, around 49% being singletons. The sequence was collected from a human donor with aplastic anemia. This sequence joins TRBV7-9 and TRBJ2-3; TRBD2 agrees at 10 bases. The sample consisted of sorted CD4+, CD8+, or CD8+CD57+ T cells (not recorded which) from PBMCs. The CDR3 sequence: CASSGEHPSGGLLTDTQYF. For the CDR3, the DNA is TGTGCCAGCAGCGGGGAACACCCTAGCGGGGGACTCCTCACAGATACGCAGTATTTT.